These 21 T cell receptor beta chains were sequenced from one sample in a study of blood T cells in healthy people across ages. The use of a sample-barcoded 5' primer and a J-beta primer mix characterized a second PCR of roughly 6 to 11 cycles. From the 5' RACE reads, TCRdb called clonotypes with MiXCR, one entry per CDR3 protein. This sample yields around 1.5 million distinct CDR3 sequences, of which 30% to 40% are seen a single time; about 11% belongs to the top ten. The sample taken for sequencing was blood. The receptors were sampled from a woman under 40 in good health.

The chain is built from TRBV24-1 and TRBJ2-3; D gene uncertain. Germline V gene sequence: CDR1 KGHDR, CDR2 SFDVKD. Trimming took off 4 bases at V and 0 bases at J, with 7 bases between the two ends. CDR3 length equals 14 residues. The CDR3 is CATSEASSTDTQYF. CDR3 sequence (DNA): TGTGCCACCAGTGAGGCTTCTAGCACAGATACGCAGTATTTT.

This clonotype was observed at least ten times. The chain employs TRBV15 and TRBJ2-5; 12 nucleotides agree with TRBD1. CDR3 size: 17 residues. Germline CDR1 is LNHNV and CDR2 is YYDKDF (reference sequence). The V and J ends lost 4 bases and 3 bases, in that order; junction bases with no gene match: 9. The CDR3, as DNA: TGTGCCACCAGCACGACTTCCGGGACAGGGGGCGAAGAGACCCAGTACTTC. It yields the protein CATSTTSGTGGEETQYF.

On this clonotype itself: Just one base apart from a much larger clone, this may be a read error. This chain joins TRBV3-1 and TRBJ1-1; unclear D gene. The CDR3 has 12 amino acids. Per the germline V gene, CDR1 is LGHDT and CDR2 is YNNKEL (reference sequence). Trimming removed 1 base at V and 8 bases at J, with 8 bases between. The CDR3 DNA reads as TGTGCCAGCAGCCAAGTGGTGGACGAAGCTTTCTTT. Translated: CASSQVVDEAFF.

The rearrangement links TRBV2 to TRBJ2-7; 11 bases agree with TRBD1. Trimming removed 10 bases from V and 2 bases from J; junction bases left unmatched: 7. The CDR3 totals 14 residues. The germline V gene has CDR1 SNHLY and CDR2 FYNNEI. CDR3 region: CANMLDRGPYEQYF. DNA of the CDR3: TGTGCCAACATGTTGGACAGGGGGCCCTACGAGCAGTACTTC.

The CDR3 DNA reads as TGTGCCAGCAGGAAGGACAGGGCCGATCAGCCCCAGCATTTT. Its protein is CASRKDRADQPQHF. V is TRBV12-3 or TRBV12-4 and J is TRBJ1-5; the match to TRBD1 covers 8 bases. The CDR3 spans 14 residues. J gave up 5 bases and V 6 bases, and 6 bases lay outside the gene matches.

The DNA for the CDR3 is TGTGCCAGCAGCCAAGAACCGAACACTGAAGCTTTCTTT. As protein: CASSQEPNTEAFF. J is TRBJ1-1 and V is TRBV4-2; D is undetermined. Germline CDR1 and CDR2: LGHNA and YNFKEQ. This CDR3 spans 13 amino acids. V was cut by 0 bases and J by 1 base, with 3 bases left in between.

This clonotype has at least ten counts. The V gene is TRBV29-1, the J gene TRBJ2-5, with D possibly TRBD1 on 5 matching bases. Trimming cost V 3 bases and J 6 bases, with 5 bases left between them. This CDR3 is built from 10 residues. Per germline, CDR1 SQVTM and CDR2 ANQGSEA. CDR3 nucleotide sequence: TGCAGCGTTGAGGACAAGACCCAGTACTTC. This gives the protein CSVEDKTQYF.

The sample holds a few counts of this clonotype. V gene TRBV3-1 combines with J gene TRBJ2-1, with a weak D call TRBD2 (6 bases). Germline CDR1 and CDR2: LGHDT and YNNKEL (reference sequence). V lost 1 base to trimming and J lost 1 base, with 11 bases between them. This CDR3 contains 16 residues. The CDR3 loop reads CASSQGLATSYNEQFF. DNA for the CDR3: TGTGCCAGCAGCCAAGGCCTAGCGACTTCCTACAATGAGCAGTTCTTC.

The chain combines TRBV5-1 with TRBJ2-2, with D unclear. This CDR3 comprises 15 residues. Trimming took 2 bases from V and 2 from J, leaving 10 bases between them. From germline, CDR1 is SGHRS and CDR2 YFSETQ. CDR3: CASSFDSLNTGELFF. Written as DNA, the CDR3 is TGCGCCAGCAGCTTTGATTCCCTAAACACCGGGGAGCTGTTTTTT.

The chain carries TRBV7-8 and TRBJ2-2; tentatively, D is TRBD2 (5 bases). Germline loops: CDR1 SGHVS, CDR2 FQNEAQ. Trimming took 0 bases from V and 0 from J, leaving 8 bases between them. This CDR3 contains 16 residues. CDR3 sequence (DNA): TGTGCCAGCAGCTTAGCCAGCGGCGCGAACACCGGGGAGCTGTTTTTT. It specifies CASSLASGANTGELFF.

About this clonotype itself: A much bigger clone sits one base away, suggesting this may be a read error. V gene TRBV5-1 combines with J gene TRBJ2-3, with TRBD2 as a possible D gene (5 bases). Germline V gene sequence: CDR1 SGHRS, CDR2 YFSETQ. The CDR3 runs 14 residues. The CDR3 here is CTSSPDSPANTQYF. The CDR3 nucleotides are TGCACCAGCAGCCCGGACTCCCCGGCCAATACGCAGTATTTT.

The V call is TRBV9, the J call TRBJ2-3; 8 nucleotides line up with TRBD1. This CDR3 region has 15 residues. The V gene's germline CDR1 is SGDLS and CDR2 YYNGEE. J lost 2 bases, V lost 4 bases, and 6 bases had no gene match. DNA of the CDR3: TGTGCCAGCAGCTCCCGGACAGGGCTCACAGATACGCAGTATTTT. Translated, it gives CASSSRTGLTDTQYF.

At least ten counts were recorded for this clonotype. The chain joins TRBV29-1 to TRBJ1-2; D gene ambiguous. V dropped 4 bases and J dropped 3 bases, with 9 bases sitting between them. This CDR3 is 12 amino acids long. The germline gives CDR1 SQVTM, CDR2 ANQGSEA. The CDR3 loop reads CSVGGQDYGYTF. The CDR3 DNA is TGCAGCGTTGGTGGGCAGGACTATGGCTACACCTTC.

This clonotype was counted between two and nine times. V gene TRBV29-1 combines with J gene TRBJ1-1; no definite D call. Trimming stripped 3 bases from V and 11 bases from J, with 10 bases between. The CDR3 runs to 10 residues. CDR1 is SQVTM, CDR2 ANQGSEA, per germline. CDR3 loop: CSVETDGAFF. The CDR3 bases are TGCAGCGTTGAGACCGACGGTGCTTTCTTT.

The gene calls are TRBV12-3 or TRBV12-4 and TRBJ2-5; 7 positions agree with TRBD1. This CDR3 has 15 residues. The V and J ends lost 6 bases and 5 bases, in that order; junction bases with no gene match: 12. Written as DNA, the CDR3 is TGTGCCAGCAGCACCCCCGACAGGGTTGAGGAGACCCAGTACTTC. It codes for CASSTPDRVEETQYF.

This clonotype has a handful of counts. The V call is TRBV7-2, the J call TRBJ2-4, with unresolved D. This CDR3 has 14 amino acids. Trimming removed 4 bases from V and 5 bases from J, with 12 bases in between. Germline CDR1 SGHTA, CDR2 FQGNSA. The CDR3 is CASSSGHLENIQYF. CDR3 coding DNA: TGTGCCAGCAGCTCAGGCCATCTTGAAAACATTCAGTACTTC.

V and J are TRBV20-1 and TRBJ2-5; weak D call: TRBD2 (6 bases). This CDR3 has 14 residues. The V end lost 0 bases, the J end lost 0 bases, and 8 bases lay between the germline ends. Germline V CDR1 and CDR2: DFQATT, SNEGSKA (reference sequence). The CDR3 DNA sequence: TGCAGTGCTAGAGATTGGGACTACCAAGAGACCCAGTACTTC. Translated, it gives CSARDWDYQETQYF.

This clonotype has a handful of counts. Being one base from a much bigger clone, this may be a read error. V is TRBV4-1 and J is TRBJ2-7, with 7 bases aligning to TRBD2. This CDR3 has 14 residues. The V and J ends lost 2 bases and 6 bases, in that order; junction bases with no gene match: 7. The germline V gene encodes CDR1 MGHRA and CDR2 YSYEKL. This chain's CDR3 is CASSQSREGSEQYF. The CDR3 bases are TGCGCCAGCAGCCAATCAAGGGAGGGTTCCGAGCAGTACTTC.

This clonotype was seen more than once but under ten times. The CDR3 loop is CASSQGGRADTGELFF. In DNA form, the CDR3 reads TGCGCCAGCAGCCAAGGTGGGCGCGCGGACACCGGGGAGCTGTTTTTT. The rearrangement uses TRBV4-1 and TRBJ2-2; D is unresolved. Trimming left V 1 base short and J 3 bases short, with 12 bases between. CDR3 size: 16 residues. Germline-derived CDR1 and CDR2 are MGHRA and YSYEKL.

This clonotype was observed at least ten times. V and J are TRBV28 and TRBJ2-7; D might be TRBD1 (6 bases). The CDR3 runs 14 residues. Trimming took off 2 bases at V and 2 bases at J, with 10 bases between the two ends. The V gene's germline CDR1 is MDHEN and CDR2 SYDVKM. The CDR3 loop reads CASSLERTAYEQYF. CDR3 in DNA: TGTGCCAGCAGTTTAGAAAGGACAGCCTACGAGCAGTACTTC.

On this clonotype: This may arise from a read error, as a much more abundant clone is one base away. The gene calls are TRBV10-3 and TRBJ1-1; D not resolved. The germline V gene encodes CDR1 ENHRY and CDR2 SYGVKD. The CDR3 consists of 14 residues. Trimming left V 2 bases short and J 3 bases short, with 10 bases between. The CDR3 reads CAISEDGIDTEAFF. In nucleotides, the CDR3 is TGTGCCATCAGTGAGGACGGAATAGACACTGAAGCTTTCTTT.